The 25 T cell receptor beta chains in this list originate from one sample, sequenced in a study of cytomegalovirus exposure and HLA in healthy donors. PCR involved 60 Vbeta and 13 Jbeta primers. Produced via immunoSEQ multiplex PCR; TCRdb's table is partial and in-frame only. The data hold around 120,000 clones, with about 80% observed a single time. The sequenced sample was PBMCs. The source of these receptors is a man younger than 35 in good health and CMV-seronegative.

V usage is TRBV19 and J usage is TRBJ1-1, with 9 nucleotides matching TRBD1. The CDR3 length is 14 residues. The ends lost 4 bases at V and 6 bases at J; junction bases unmatched: 6. Germline V gene data show CDR1 as LNHDA and CDR2 as SQIVND (reference sequence). CDR3 sequence (DNA): TGTGCCAGTAGTAAAGACAGGGGGGAGCCTGAAGCTTTCTTT. This encodes CASSKDRGEPEAFF.

The chain links TRBV6-5 to TRBJ2-5; D call uncertain. Trimming took 6 bases from V and 4 from J, leaving 9 bases between them. Per the germline V gene, CDR1 is MNHEY and CDR2 is SVGAGI. The CDR3 length is 12 residues. CDR3 region: CASSRSSETQYF. DNA of the CDR3: TGTGCCAGCAGCCGTTCGTCAGAGACCCAGTACTTC.

The rearrangement joins TRBV28 to TRBJ1-4; 7 nucleotides line up with TRBD1. The CDR3 length is 14 residues. With V trimmed by 4 bases and J by 4 bases, 3 bases remained unmatched. Germline lookup yields CDR1 MDHEN and CDR2 SYDVKM. This CDR3 reads CASSYAGGNEKLFF. The CDR3 nucleotides are TGTGCCAGCAGTTACGCAGGGGGTAATGAAAAACTGTTTTTT.

This chain connects TRBV19 to TRBJ1-1, with D possibly TRBD1 on 5 matching bases. Germline values: CDR1 LNHDA, CDR2 SQIVND (reference sequence). V lost 4 bases and J lost 4, with 10 bases in between. The CDR3 has 13 residues. The DNA of the CDR3 is TGTGCCAGTAGTACGGTGGGGGGCACTGAAGCTTTCTTT. Protein sequence: CASSTVGGTEAFF.

The CDR3 DNA sequence: TGCAGTGAGCCGAGGATCTACGAGCAGTACTTC. Protein sequence: CSEPRIYEQYF. V usage is TRBV20-1 and J usage is TRBJ2-7; no clear D. The germline V gene has CDR1 DFQATT and CDR2 SNEGSKA (reference sequence). The germline V and J ends were trimmed by 7 bases and 3 bases, with 10 bases remaining between them. The CDR3 contains 11 residues.

This clone has only one observation. This chain connects TRBV11-3 to TRBJ1-1; no clear D gene. Trimming stripped 5 bases from V and 4 bases from J, with 11 bases between. This CDR3 is built from 13 residues. CDR1 and CDR2 from the germline V gene are SGHNT and YENEEA. DNA for the CDR3: TGTGCCAGCAGCCCTTCAAGGAGCACTGAAGCTTTCTTT. The encoded protein is CASSPSRSTEAFF.

V gene TRBV5-1 combines with J gene TRBJ2-1; 8 positions match TRBD2. V lost 2 bases, J lost 0 bases, and 10 bases stayed unmatched. CDR1 is SGHRS, CDR2 YFSETQ, per germline. The CDR3 extends over 18 amino acids. In DNA, the CDR3 is TGCGCCAGCAGCTTCGAGGCCCCAGCGGGGGCCTCCTACAATGAGCAGTTCTTC. Translation gives CASSFEAPAGASYNEQFF.

The V gene is TRBV7-2, the J gene TRBJ2-1; 14 nucleotides agree with TRBD2. Germline-derived CDR1 and CDR2 are SGHTA and FQGNSA. The ends lost 5 bases at V and 7 bases at J; junction bases unmatched: 7. The CDR3 runs 16 residues. The CDR3 loop is CASSPRTSGGRNEQFF. Here the CDR3 DNA reads TGTGCCAGCAGCCCCCGGACTAGCGGGGGGAGGAATGAGCAGTTCTTC.

The chain employs TRBV25-1 and TRBJ2-1; TRBD1 matches 7 bases. Germline CDR1 reads MGHDK; CDR2 reads SYGVNS. CDR3 length equals 16 residues. The V gene end was trimmed by 3 bases and the J gene end by 8 bases; junction bases not matched to a gene: 13. The CDR3 spells CASSDLLGTATDEQFF. CDR3 nucleotide sequence: TGTGCCAGCAGTGACCTACTCGGGACAGCCACCGATGAGCAGTTCTTC. The complete variable domain, with remaining parts taken from reference TRBV25-1 and TRBJ2-1, reads EADIYQTPRYLVIGTGKKITLECSQTMGHDKMYWYQQDPGMELHLIHYSYGVNSTEKGDLSSESTVSRIRTEHFPLTLESARPSHTSQYLCASSDLLGTATDEQFFGPGTRLTVL.

The chain is built from TRBV15 and TRBJ2-3, with D possibly being TRBD2 (7 bases). V was pared by 5 bases and J by 1 base, with 16 bases between. The CDR3 sequence is 16 residues long. The germline V gene encodes CDR1 LNHNV and CDR2 YYDKDF (reference sequence). CDR3 region: CATSGGVRGGTDTQYF. The CDR3 DNA is TGTGCCACCAGCGGGGGGGTGAGGGGGGGCACAGATACGCAGTATTTT.

The chain joins TRBV2 to TRBJ1-4; D unclear. This CDR3 region has 12 residues. Germline assignment: CDR1 SNHLY and CDR2 FYNNEI. V lost 5 bases and J 1 base, leaving 2 bases between the germline ends. As DNA, the CDR3 is TGTGCCAGCAGTCGAACTAATGAAAAACTGTTTTTT. Amino acid sequence: CASSRTNEKLFF.

This clone was detected once. The chain links TRBV4-1 to TRBJ1-5, with 9 bases identical to TRBD1. V dropped 4 bases and J dropped 1; count of bases not matched to a gene: 2. This CDR3 spans 15 amino acids. Per the germline V gene, CDR1 is MGHRA and CDR2 is YSYEKL. Here the CDR3 reads CASSLGTGSNQPQHF. CDR3 nucleotides: TGCGCCAGCAGCCTGGGGACAGGGAGCAATCAGCCCCAGCATTTT.

The chain links TRBV9 to TRBJ2-1, with a weak D call TRBD1 (5 bases). This CDR3 contains 15 residues. Germline V gene lookup returns CDR1 SGDLS and CDR2 YYNGEE. V was pared by 0 bases and J by 8 bases, with 15 bases between. CDR3 sequence (DNA): TGTGCCAGCAGCGTAGCGGCTAGGGGTATAGATGAGCAGTTCTTC. Residues: CASSVAARGIDEQFF.

Only one count was recorded for this clone. The chain recombines TRBV2 with TRBJ1-2; 8 bases align to TRBD1. The CDR3 is 16 amino acids. V was pared by 3 bases and J by 0 bases, with 6 bases of the junction left unmatched. Germline V lookup: CDR1 SNHLY, CDR2 FYNNEI. This CDR3 is CASSDSGGRANYGYTF. The CDR3 region has the DNA TGTGCCAGCAGTGACTCAGGGGGCAGGGCTAACTATGGCTACACCTTC.

V and J are TRBV5-4 and TRBJ2-3; TRBD1 might be the D (6 bases). The CDR3 runs 13 residues. Germline V lookup: CDR1 SGHNT, CDR2 YYREEE (reference sequence). Trimming removed 4 bases from V and 7 bases from J, with 13 bases in between. The chain's CDR3 is CASSGGQGNTQYF. The CDR3 DNA reads TGTGCCAGCAGCGGGGGCCAGGGAAATACGCAGTATTTT.

The gene calls are TRBV18 and TRBJ2-5; D is possibly TRBD1 (6 bases). Between the trimmed V and J ends, which lost 6 bases and 5 bases, there was a span of 16 bases. Germline loops: CDR1 KGHSH, CDR2 LQKENI. CDR3 length: 14 amino acids. The CDR3 loop reads CASSSSQGSETQYF. CDR3 in DNA: TGTGCCAGCTCGTCTTCACAGGGCAGCGAGACCCAGTACTTC.

This rearrangement joins TRBV6-6 to TRBJ1-1; D might be TRBD1 (5 bases). The CDR3 sequence is 14 residues long. The germline V and J ends were trimmed by 7 bases and 0 bases, with 12 bases remaining between them. Germline CDR1 MNHNY, CDR2 SVGAGI (reference sequence). Written as DNA, the CDR3 is TGTGCCAGCAAGTTGGGGCCTTTGAACACTGAAGCTTTCTTT. Protein product: CASKLGPLNTEAFF.

The chain has TRBV10-3 and TRBJ2-2; the D gene is possibly TRBD1 (6 bases). The CDR3 covers 13 residues. V shed 2 bases and J shed 5 bases, with 6 bases lying between them. CDR1 and CDR2 (germline): ENHRY, SYGVKD. The CDR3 sequence is CAISETGTGELFF. In nucleotides, the CDR3 is TGTGCCATCAGTGAGACAGGGACCGGGGAGCTGTTTTTT.

The V gene is TRBV7-2, the J gene TRBJ2-5; 10 positions agree with TRBD2. The J call may be wrong; the DNA end is better matched by TRBJ2-7. Per the germline V gene, CDR1 is SGHTA and CDR2 is FQGNSA. The CDR3 is made up of 16 amino acids. The CDR3 spells CASSLVSSGGTYEQYF. Here the CDR3 DNA reads TGTGCCAGCAGCTTAGTTTCTAGCGGGGGTACCTACGAGCAGTACTTC.

This chain links TRBV19 with TRBJ2-3; D is perhaps TRBD1 (5 bases). This CDR3 comprises 14 residues. Looked up from germline, CDR1 is LNHDA and CDR2 is SQIVND (reference sequence). Trimming pared 5 bases from V and 0 bases from J, leaving 9 bases between. The CDR3 sequence: CASSQDISTDTQYF. Written as DNA, the CDR3 is TGTGCCAGTAGTCAGGACATAAGCACAGATACGCAGTATTTT. The full variable domain, rest sourced from reference TRBV19 and TRBJ2-3, is DGGITQSPKYLFRKEGQNVTLSCEQNLNHDAMYWYRQDPGQGLRLIYYSQIVNDFQKGDIAEGYSVSREKKESFPLTVTSAQKNPTAFYLCASSQDISTDTQYFGPGTRLTVL.

This chain connects TRBV6-5 to TRBJ1-1, with D possibly TRBD1 on 5 matching bases. The V end was cut by 6 bases, the J end by 2 bases, with 10 bases between. The CDR3 contains 13 residues. CDR1 is MNHEY, CDR2 SVGAGI, per germline. The CDR3 nucleotides are TGTGCCAGCAGACCACAGGTTAACACTGAAGCTTTCTTT. It codes for CASRPQVNTEAFF.

This rearrangement joins TRBV19 to TRBJ1-2; weak D call: TRBD1 (5 bases). V was shortened by 2 bases and J by 2 bases, with 9 bases between the two germline ends. The germline V gene has CDR1 LNHDA and CDR2 SQIVND (reference sequence). This CDR3 region has 14 residues. CDR3 residues: CASSISRANYGYTF. Here the CDR3 DNA reads TGTGCCAGTAGTATATCCAGGGCGAACTATGGCTACACCTTC. Based on the CDR3 plus reference TRBV19 and TRBJ1-2, the full variable domain is DGGITQSPKYLFRKEGQNVTLSCEQNLNHDAMYWYRQDPGQGLRLIYYSQIVNDFQKGDIAEGYSVSREKKESFPLTVTSAQKNPTAFYLCASSISRANYGYTFGSGTRLTVV.

The gene calls are TRBV29-1 and TRBJ2-3; TRBD1 is a possible D gene (8 bases). The CDR3 contains 15 residues. The germline V gene encodes CDR1 SQVTM and CDR2 ANQGSEA. V gave up 0 bases and J gave up 6 bases, with 16 bases separating them. The CDR3 nucleotides read TGCAGCGTTGAAGAGACCGACAGGGGAGGGGATACGCAGTATTTT. Translated, it gives CSVEETDRGGDTQYF.

Notes on this clone: Sequence at one end of the junction differs from germline and may be a read error. J is TRBJ1-1 and V is TRBV5-1, with D tentatively TRBD1 (6 bases). The germline V gene encodes CDR1 SGHRS and CDR2 YFSETQ. CDR3 length equals 15 residues. As DNA, the CDR3 is TGCGCCAGCAGTTTGGGTCCAGGGGTGAAAACTGAAGCTTTCTTT. It yields the protein CASSLGPGVKTEAFF.

V is TRBV7-7 and J is TRBJ2-5; 9 nucleotides agree with TRBD2. The CDR3 is 15 amino acids. The germline gives CDR1 SSHAT, CDR2 FNYEAQ (reference sequence). Trimming cost V 5 bases and J 5 bases; bases outside gene matches: 9. Here the CDR3 DNA reads TGTGCCAGCAGCCAGACTAGCGGACAGTGGGAGACCCAGTACTTC. It translates to CASSQTSGQWETQYF.